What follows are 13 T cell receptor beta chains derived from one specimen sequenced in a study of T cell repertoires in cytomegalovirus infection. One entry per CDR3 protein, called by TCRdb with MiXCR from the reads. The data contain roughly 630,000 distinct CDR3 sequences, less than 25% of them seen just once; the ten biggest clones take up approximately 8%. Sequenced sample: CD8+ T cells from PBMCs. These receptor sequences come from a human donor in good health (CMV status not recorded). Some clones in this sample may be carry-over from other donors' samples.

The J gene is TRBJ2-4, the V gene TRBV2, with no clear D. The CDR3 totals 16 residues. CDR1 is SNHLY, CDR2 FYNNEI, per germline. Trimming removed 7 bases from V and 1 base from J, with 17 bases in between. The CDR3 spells CASKQSPSNAKNIQYF. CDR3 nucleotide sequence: TGTGCCAGCAAACAGTCCCCTAGTAACGCCAAAAACATTCAGTACTTC.

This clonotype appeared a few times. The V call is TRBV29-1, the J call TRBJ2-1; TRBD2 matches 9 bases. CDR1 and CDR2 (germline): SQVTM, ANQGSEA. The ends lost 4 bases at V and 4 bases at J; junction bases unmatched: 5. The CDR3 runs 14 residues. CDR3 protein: CSVVGSGGYNEQFF. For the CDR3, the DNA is TGCAGCGTTGTTGGTAGCGGGGGTTACAATGAGCAGTTCTTC.

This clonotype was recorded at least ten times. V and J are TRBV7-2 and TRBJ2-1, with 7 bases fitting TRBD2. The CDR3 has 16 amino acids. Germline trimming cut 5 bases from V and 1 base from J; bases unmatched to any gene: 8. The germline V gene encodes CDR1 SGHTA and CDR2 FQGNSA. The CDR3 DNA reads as TGTGCCAGCAGCCTTATAGCGGGCGGATCCTACAATGAGCAGTTCTTC. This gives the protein CASSLIAGGSYNEQFF.

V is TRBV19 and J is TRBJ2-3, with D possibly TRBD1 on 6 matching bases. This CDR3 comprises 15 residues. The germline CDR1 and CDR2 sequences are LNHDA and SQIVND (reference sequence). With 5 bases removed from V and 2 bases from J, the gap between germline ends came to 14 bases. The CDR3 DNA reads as TGTGCCAGTAGTGTCCGGGACATCTACACAGATACGCAGTATTTT. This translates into CASSVRDIYTDTQYF.

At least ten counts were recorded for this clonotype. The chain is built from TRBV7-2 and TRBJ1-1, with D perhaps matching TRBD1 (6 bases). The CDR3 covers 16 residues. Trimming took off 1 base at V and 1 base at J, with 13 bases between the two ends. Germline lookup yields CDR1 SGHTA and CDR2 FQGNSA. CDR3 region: CASSLGRGGPNTEAFF. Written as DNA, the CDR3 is TGTGCCAGCAGCTTAGGCAGGGGAGGACCGAACACTGAAGCTTTCTTT.

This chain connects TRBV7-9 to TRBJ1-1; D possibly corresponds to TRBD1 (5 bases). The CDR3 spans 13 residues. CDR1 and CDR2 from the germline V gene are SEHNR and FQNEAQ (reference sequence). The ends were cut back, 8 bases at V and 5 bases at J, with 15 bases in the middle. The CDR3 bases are TGTGCCAGCGTCCTGGAAGGGGCAACTGAAGCTTTCTTT. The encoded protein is CASVLEGATEAFF.

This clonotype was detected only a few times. The CDR3 loop is CASTGAGAWEYNEQFF. Written as DNA, the CDR3 is TGTGCCAGCACGGGGGCCGGGGCTTGGGAGTACAATGAGCAGTTCTTC. The chain recombines TRBV7-9 with TRBJ2-1; D tentatively fits TRBD1 or TRBD2 (6 bases each). The CDR3 has 16 residues. V lost 7 bases, J lost 4 bases, and 20 bases lay in between. The germline V gene has CDR1 SEHNR and CDR2 FQNEAQ (reference sequence).

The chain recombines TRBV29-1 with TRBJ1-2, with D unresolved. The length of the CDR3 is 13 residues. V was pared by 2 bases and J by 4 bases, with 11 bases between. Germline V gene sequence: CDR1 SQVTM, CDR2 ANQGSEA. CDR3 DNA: TGCAGCGTTGAAAGGGAGGGCGGCTATGGCTACACCTTC. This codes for CSVEREGGYGYTF.

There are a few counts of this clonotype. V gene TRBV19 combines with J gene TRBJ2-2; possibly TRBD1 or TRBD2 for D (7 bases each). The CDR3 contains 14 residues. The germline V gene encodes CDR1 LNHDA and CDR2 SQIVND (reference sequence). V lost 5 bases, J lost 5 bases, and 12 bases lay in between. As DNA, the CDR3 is TGTGCCAGTAGTGGGACAGCGGGGACCGGGGAGCTGTTTTTT. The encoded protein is CASSGTAGTGELFF.

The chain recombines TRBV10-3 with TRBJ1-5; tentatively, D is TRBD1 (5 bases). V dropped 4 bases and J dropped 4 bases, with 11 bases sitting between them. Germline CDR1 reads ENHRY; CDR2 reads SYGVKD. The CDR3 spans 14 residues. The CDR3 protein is CAISGGGGNQPQHF. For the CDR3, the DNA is TGTGCCATCAGTGGGGGGGGGGGAAATCAGCCCCAGCATTTT.

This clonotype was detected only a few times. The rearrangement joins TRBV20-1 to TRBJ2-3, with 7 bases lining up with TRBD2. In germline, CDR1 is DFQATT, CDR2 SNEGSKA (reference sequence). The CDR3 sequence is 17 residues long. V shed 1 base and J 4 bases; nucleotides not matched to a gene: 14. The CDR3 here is CSARAGVLAVGPDTQYF. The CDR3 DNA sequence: TGCAGTGCTAGAGCAGGAGTGCTAGCGGTGGGGCCAGATACGCAGTATTTT.

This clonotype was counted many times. The CDR3 nucleotides read TGTGCTAGTGGTTTGCCTAACGGGGTCCGGGTGGTGGAGTACGTC. As protein: CASGLPNGVRVVEYV. J is TRBJ2-7 and V is TRBV12-5; weak D call: TRBD2 (5 bases). V lost 2 bases to trimming and J lost 11 bases, with 22 bases between them. This CDR3 contains 15 residues. The V gene's germline CDR1 is LGHNT and CDR2 FRNRAP.

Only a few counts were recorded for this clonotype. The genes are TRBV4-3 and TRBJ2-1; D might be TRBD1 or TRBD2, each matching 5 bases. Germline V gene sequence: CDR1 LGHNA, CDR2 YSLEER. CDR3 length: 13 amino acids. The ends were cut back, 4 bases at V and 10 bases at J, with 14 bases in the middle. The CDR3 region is CASSPVGVSEQFF. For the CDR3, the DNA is TGCGCCAGCAGCCCGGTGGGGGTAAGCGAGCAGTTCTTC.